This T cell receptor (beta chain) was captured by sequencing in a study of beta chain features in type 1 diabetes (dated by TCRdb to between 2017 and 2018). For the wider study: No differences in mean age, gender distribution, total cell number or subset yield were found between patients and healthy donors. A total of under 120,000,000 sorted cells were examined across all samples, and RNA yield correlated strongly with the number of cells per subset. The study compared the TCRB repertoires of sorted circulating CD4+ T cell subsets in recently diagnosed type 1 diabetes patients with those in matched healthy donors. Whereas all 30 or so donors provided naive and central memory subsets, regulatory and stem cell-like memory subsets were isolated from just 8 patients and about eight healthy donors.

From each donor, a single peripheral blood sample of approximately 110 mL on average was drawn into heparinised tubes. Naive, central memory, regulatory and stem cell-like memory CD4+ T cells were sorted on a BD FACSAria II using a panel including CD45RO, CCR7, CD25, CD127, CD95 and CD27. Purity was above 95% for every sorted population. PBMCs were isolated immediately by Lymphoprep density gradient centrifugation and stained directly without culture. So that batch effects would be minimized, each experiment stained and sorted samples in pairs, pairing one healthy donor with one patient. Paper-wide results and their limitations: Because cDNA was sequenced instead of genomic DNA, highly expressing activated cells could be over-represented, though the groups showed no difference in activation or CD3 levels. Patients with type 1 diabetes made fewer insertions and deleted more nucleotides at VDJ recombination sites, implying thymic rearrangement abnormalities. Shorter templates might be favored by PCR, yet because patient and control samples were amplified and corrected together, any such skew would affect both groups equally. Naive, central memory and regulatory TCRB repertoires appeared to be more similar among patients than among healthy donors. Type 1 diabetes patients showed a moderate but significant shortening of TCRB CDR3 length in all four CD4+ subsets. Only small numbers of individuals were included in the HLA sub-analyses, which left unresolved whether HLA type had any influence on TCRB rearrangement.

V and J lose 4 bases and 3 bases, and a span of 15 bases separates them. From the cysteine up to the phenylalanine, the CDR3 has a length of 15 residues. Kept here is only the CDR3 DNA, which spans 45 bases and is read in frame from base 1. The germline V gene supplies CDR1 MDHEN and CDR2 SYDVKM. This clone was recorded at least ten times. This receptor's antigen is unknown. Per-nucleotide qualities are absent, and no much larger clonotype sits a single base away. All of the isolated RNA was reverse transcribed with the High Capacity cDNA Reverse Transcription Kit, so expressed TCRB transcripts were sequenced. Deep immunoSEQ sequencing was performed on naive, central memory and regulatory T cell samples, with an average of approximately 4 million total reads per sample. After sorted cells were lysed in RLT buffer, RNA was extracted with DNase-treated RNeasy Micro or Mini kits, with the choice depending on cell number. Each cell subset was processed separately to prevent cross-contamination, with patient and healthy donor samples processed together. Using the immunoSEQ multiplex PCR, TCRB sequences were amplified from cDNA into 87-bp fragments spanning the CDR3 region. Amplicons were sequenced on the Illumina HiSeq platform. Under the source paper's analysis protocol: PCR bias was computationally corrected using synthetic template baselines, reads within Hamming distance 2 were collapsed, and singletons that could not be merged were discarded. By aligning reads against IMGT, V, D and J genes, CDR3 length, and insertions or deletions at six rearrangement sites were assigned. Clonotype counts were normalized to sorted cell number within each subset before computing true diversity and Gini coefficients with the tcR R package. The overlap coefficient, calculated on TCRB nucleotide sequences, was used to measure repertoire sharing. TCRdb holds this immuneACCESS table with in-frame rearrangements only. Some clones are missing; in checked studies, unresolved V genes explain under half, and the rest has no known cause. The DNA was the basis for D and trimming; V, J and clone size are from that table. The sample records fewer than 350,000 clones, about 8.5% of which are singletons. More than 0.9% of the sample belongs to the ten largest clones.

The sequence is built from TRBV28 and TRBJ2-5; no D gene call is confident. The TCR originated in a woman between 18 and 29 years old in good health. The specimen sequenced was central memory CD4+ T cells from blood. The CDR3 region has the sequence CASSSPETTKETQYF. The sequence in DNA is TGTGCCAGCAGTTCCCCCGAGACAACAAAAGAGACCCAGTACTTC.